The present T cell receptor beta chain was sequenced within a study of siplizumab effects on memory and regulatory T cells. The method was immunoSEQ multiplex PCR; TCRdb's version includes in-frame clones alone and lacks a portion of them. The sample contains about 94,000 clones, approximately 93% of which appear only once. Study outcomes and limitations: Proliferating siplizumab-culture Treg suppressive function went unconfirmed.

Between the trimmed V and J ends, which lost 3 bases and 6 bases, there was a span of 17 bases. Looked up from germline, CDR1 is LNHDA and CDR2 is SQIVND (reference sequence). The CDR3 has 15 amino acids. Comment on this clone: Its specificity is unknown.

This TCR was sampled from a human donor in good health. The chain combines TRBV19 with TRBJ1-2; TRBD1 is a possible D gene (6 bases). The source material was non-Treg CD4+ T cells sorted from blood. The CDR3 DNA sequence: TGTGCCAGTAGTATCCAGGGGATTGGAATGGATGGCTACACCTTC. This codes for CASSIQGIGMDGYTF.